These 11 T cell receptor beta chains originate from one sample sequenced in a study of cytomegalovirus exposure and HLA in healthy donors. Use of 60 Vbeta and 13 Jbeta primers characterized the PCR. Only in-frame clones appear in the TCRdb table, and some are missing; sequencing was by immunoSEQ multiplex PCR. The top ten hold roughly 5.7% of the sample, which has more than 95,000 clones, approximately 80% seen once. What was sequenced was PBMCs. The receptors shown here come from a male donor in good health and CMV-seronegative.

V and J are TRBV6-1 and TRBJ2-1; 12 bases fit TRBD2. V lost 4 bases to trimming and J lost 8 bases; unmatched junction nucleotides: 9. Germline CDR1 MNHNS, CDR2 SASEGT. The CDR3 has 16 amino acids. CDR3 sequence (DNA): TGTGCCAGCAGTGGGGGGGTGCTAGCGGGAGGGCATGAGCAGTTCTTC. Its translation: CASSGGVLAGGHEQFF.

This chain connects TRBV29-1 to TRBJ2-1; 9 nucleotides line up with TRBD2. This CDR3 is 14 amino acids long. The V and J ends lost 4 bases and 10 bases, in that order; junction bases with no gene match: 11. Germline V gene lookup returns CDR1 SQVTM and CDR2 ANQGSEA. The DNA for the CDR3 is TGCAGCGTTGGGGTTAGCGGGAGAACACAGGAGCAGTTCTTC. Its translation: CSVGVSGRTQEQFF.

The chain combines TRBV5-1 with TRBJ2-1; 12 bases match TRBD1. The CDR3 spans 13 residues. Looked up from germline, CDR1 is SGHRS and CDR2 is YFSETQ. The ends lost 9 bases at V and 7 bases at J; junction bases unmatched: 5. The CDR3 coding sequence is TGCGCCACTCAGGGACAGGGGGCAAATGAGCAGTTCTTC. Its translation: CATQGQGANEQFF.

The chain is built from TRBV9 and TRBJ1-4; D is possibly TRBD1 (6 bases). Trimming removed 0 bases at V and 14 bases at J, with 14 bases between. The germline V gene encodes CDR1 SGDLS and CDR2 YYNGEE. CDR3 length: 13 amino acids. The CDR3 DNA sequence: TGTGCCAGCAGCGTAGTGGAACAGGGTCGGCTGTTTTTT. Translating gives CASSVVEQGRLFF. Using reference TRBV9 and TRBJ1-4 for the parts outside the CDR3, the full variable domain is DSGVTQTPKHLITATGQRVTLRCSPRSGDLSVYWYQQSLDQGLQFLIQYYNGEERAKGNILERFSAQQFPDLHSELNLSSLELGDSALYFCASSVVEQGRLFFGSGTQLSVL.

V gene TRBV7-6 combines with J gene TRBJ1-1; unclear D gene. Trimming shortened V by 2 bases and J by 4 bases, and 8 bases separated the two germline ends. Germline lookup yields CDR1 SGHVS and CDR2 FNYEAQ. The CDR3 extends over 13 amino acids. CDR3: CASSLQEGTEAFF. Here the CDR3 DNA reads TGTGCCAGCAGCTTACAGGAGGGCACTGAAGCTTTCTTT.

The chain is built from TRBV28 and TRBJ2-5, with 10 bases identical to TRBD2. Germline values: CDR1 MDHEN, CDR2 SYDVKM. The CDR3 is made up of 11 amino acids. V shed 4 bases, J shed 14 bases, and the junction held 4 bases outside the gene matches. The CDR3: CASSSIAGGYF. The CDR3 coding sequence is TGTGCCAGCAGTTCTATAGCGGGAGGCTACTTC.

J is TRBJ2-5 and V is TRBV4-1; 11 nucleotides agree with TRBD1. This CDR3 region has 15 residues. With V trimmed by 4 bases and J by 7 bases, 8 bases remained unmatched. CDR1 is MGHRA and CDR2 is YSYEKL in the germline V gene. The CDR3 sequence: CASSRPDRGRVTQYF. Here the CDR3 DNA reads TGCGCCAGCAGCCGACCGGACAGGGGGCGGGTGACCCAGTACTTC.

This sequence joins TRBV29-1 and TRBJ1-1; TRBD1 matches 7 bases. The CDR3 spans 13 residues. The germline CDR1 and CDR2 sequences are SQVTM and ANQGSEA. Germline trimming cut 7 bases from V and 5 bases from J; bases unmatched to any gene: 10. This CDR3 reads CSGQGDVGTEAFF. The CDR3 DNA reads TGCAGCGGACAGGGCGATGTGGGGACTGAAGCTTTCTTT.

About this clone: The sample has other DNA sequences that encode this CDR3 too. The rearrangement joins TRBV29-1 to TRBJ1-5; D unresolved. The germline CDR1 and CDR2 sequences are SQVTM and ANQGSEA. The CDR3 spans 15 residues. Trimming left V 6 bases short and J 2 bases short, with 17 bases between. CDR3 bases: TGCAGCGTCGCAGATGGTTTTTTGGGCAATCAGCCCCAGCATTTT. This translates into CSVADGFLGNQPQHF. Drawing the rest from reference TRBV29-1 and TRBJ1-5, the complete variable domain is SAVISQKPSRDICQRGTSLTIQCQVDSQVTMMFWYRQQPGQSLTLIATANQGSEATYESGFVIDKFPISRPNLTFSTLTVSNMSPEDSSIYLCSVADGFLGNQPQHFGDGTRLSIL.

The chain joins TRBV4-2 to TRBJ1-5; D remains ambiguous. V was shortened by 4 bases and J by 6 bases, with 10 bases between the two germline ends. The CDR3 is made up of 13 amino acids. In germline, CDR1 is LGHNA, CDR2 YNFKEQ. The CDR3 here is CASSLIGAQPQHF. The CDR3 DNA follows: TGTGCCAGCAGCCTAATCGGAGCTCAGCCCCAGCATTTT.

The V and J genes are TRBV11-3 and TRBJ2-7, with a possible D match to TRBD2 (6 bases). CDR1 is SGHNT, CDR2 YENEEA, per germline. Between the trimmed V and J ends, which lost 0 bases and 6 bases, there was a span of 12 bases. The CDR3 contains 14 residues. This CDR3 reads CASSLDAGLREQYF. The CDR3 bases are TGTGCCAGCAGCTTAGACGCGGGGCTACGCGAGCAGTACTTC.